This paragraph reports one T cell receptor beta chain. Its matching antigen is unknown. Diagnosis of hyperthyroidism was new in patients aged 18 to 65, and its duration was under 2 months. The authors obtained PBMCs from 10 ml of fresh peripheral blood. These data come from a study of T cells in Graves' hyperthyroidism and ophthalmopathy. Notes on the study in general: Ophthalmopathy was model-predicted a median around seven months pre-onset.

Germline CDR1 is SQVTM and CDR2 is ANQGSEA. The CDR3 has 22 residues. V dropped 4 bases and J dropped 4; count of bases not matched to a gene: 29. RNA transcripts gave rise to amplified TCR beta CDR3 regions. TCR CDR3 regions were first amplified by RT-PCR with HTBI primers. MiXCR, applied by TCRdb to the multiplex PCR reads, yields one record per CDR3 protein. The sample has hundreds of thousands of distinct CDR3 sequences, 14% seen once. This chain uses TRBV29-1 with TRBJ2-7; TRBD1 agrees at 12 bases. The receptor comes from a woman aged 18-29 years with Graves' hyperthyroidism. Sequences were obtained from blood. DNA for the CDR3: TGCAGCGTTGCCTGGCCGGGACAGGGGGCGAATAGCGGGAGTTCCTTAAAGTACGAGCAGTACTTC. This codes for CSVAWPGQGANSGSSLKYEQYF.